This T cell receptor beta chain was sequenced during a study of human T cells and chemical hapten exposure. The time point denotes: patch test 1, 2 weeks after DPC sensitization. Treatment specified: therapeutic diphenylcyclopropenone sensitization with weekly scalp DPC. Each CDR3 protein gets one entry after TCRdb re-called the RACE reads with MiXCR. The profile covers some 380,000 distinct CDR3 sequences, with 4% to 5.5% appearing a single time and approximately 2.1% taken by the ten largest. This clonotype was counted at least ten times. The sample was whole blood, taken in connection with sensitization to the hapten diphenylcyclopropenone (DPC). The sequence came from a woman between 50 and 59 years old with alopecia areata. Some clones in this sample may be carry-over from other donors' samples.

The DNA of the CDR3 is TGTGCCAGCAGTTACACCGGGGGCAAGAGACAGCCCCAGCATTTT. Translation: CASSYTGGKRQPQHF. The J gene is TRBJ1-5, the V gene TRBV6-2 or TRBV6-3, with D perhaps TRBD1 (6 bases). The germline CDR1 and CDR2 sequences are MNHEY and SVGEGT. V lost 2 bases to trimming and J lost 7 bases, with 15 bases between them. CDR3 length: 15 amino acids.